These T cell receptor beta chains were read from a single sample in a study of PD-1 blockade in mismatch repair-deficient tumors. The repertoire was sequenced with immunoSEQ multiplex PCR; TCRdb's copy has only in-frame clones and lacks some. The table has 80,000 to 100,000 clones, roughly 80% seen once. The sequencing used peripheral blood, collected 12 weeks after starting pembrolizumab. Source of these receptors: an adult with mismatch repair-deficient cancer. Both conserved end residues are part of each CDR3. The D gene is left open where the match is weak. Clone size, where shown, is once, few, many, or a class for clones that have expanded.

j_gene,d_gene,v_gene,abundance,CDR3nt,CDR3aa
TRBJ1-2,.,TRBV30,few,TGTGCCTGGGGGACCCAGAGATCCTACACCTTC,CAWGTQRSYTF
TRBJ1-1,.,TRBV5-1,.,TGCGCCAGCAGCTTCGGGACACCCCAGGACACTGAAGCTTTCTTT,CASSFGTPQDTEAFF
TRBJ2-1,TRBD1,TRBV10-1,.,TGCGCCAGTGGACAGGGGATGAGTGAGCAGTTCTTC,CASGQGMSEQFF
TRBJ2-2,.,TRBV11-3,.,TGTGCCAGCAGCCTAACAGGCGCCGGGGAGCTGTTTTTT,CASSLTGAGELFF
TRBJ2-7,.,TRBV5-1,once,TGCGCCAGCAGCTTAGGAGGGGGGTACGAGCAGTACTTC,CASSLGGGYEQYF
TRBJ2-7,.,TRBV5-1,.,TGCGCCAGCAGCTTGGCATTGTCGGGGGCCCCGGGGGAGCAGTACTTC,CASSLALSGAPGEQYF
TRBJ2-1,TRBD2,TRBV4-2,.,TGTGCCAGCAGCCAAGATCCCGAGCGGGACGGAGGCAATGAGCAGTTCTTC,CASSQDPERDGGNEQFF
TRBJ2-1,.,TRBV10-1,.,TGCGCCAGCAGTGTTTCAAGCTCCTACAATGAGCAGTTCTTC,CASSVSSSYNEQFF
TRBJ2-5,TRBD1,TRBV5-4,.,TGTGCCAGCAGCCCCGGGACAGGGGGGAAAGAGACCCAGTACTTC,CASSPGTGGKETQYF
TRBJ1-2,.,TRBV27,.,TGTGCCAGCAGTTTAAAAGTCGGTTACTATGGCTACACCTTC,CASSLKVGYYGYTF
TRBJ2-1,TRBD1,TRBV19,.,TGTGCCACCAACGACAGGGACAATGAGCAGTTCTTC,CATNDRDNEQFF
TRBJ1-1,.,TRBV15,.,TGTGCCACCAGCAGGGACCCCCGGGCTGAAGCTTTCTTT,CATSRDPRAEAFF
TRBJ1-5,.,TRBV7-2,.,TGTGCCAGCAGCTCCCTCCGAGGTGATCAGCCCCAGCATTTT,CASSSLRGDQPQHF
TRBJ1-1,TRBD1,TRBV5-4,.,TGTGCCAGCACCGAAAGGGACAGAAAGAACACTGAAGCTTTCTTT,CASTERDRKNTEAFF
TRBJ2-2,.,TRBV30,.,TGTGCCTGGAGTGTGGGGATGAACACCGGGGAGCTGTTTTTT,CAWSVGMNTGELFF
TRBJ1-2,TRBD1,TRBV29-1,.,TGCAGCGTTGTCAGGGGGGATTATGGCTACACCTTC,CSVVRGDYGYTF
TRBJ2-2,.,TRBV5-1,.,TGCGCCAGCAGCTTGTACGAGGGTGTAGGGGAGCTGTTTTTT,CASSLYEGVGELFF
TRBJ2-1,.,TRBV27,few,TGTGCCAGCAGTTTTGAGTCCTACAATGAGCAGTTCTTC,CASSFESYNEQFF
TRBJ2-7,.,TRBV6-5,medium-sized,TGTGCCAGCAGTCTGCAGGGGAAGTACGAGCAGTACTTC,CASSLQGKYEQYF
TRBJ2-5,TRBD2,TRBV2,.,TGTGCCAGCAGCCCACGGGGACTAGCGGGAGCTGGATTACAGCCCCAAGAGACCCAGTACTTC,CASSPRGLAGAGLQPQETQYF
TRBJ2-1,.,TRBV11-3,.,TGTGCCAGCAGCCCCCGCCTAGTTGCGGTAGAATATGATGAGCAGTTCTTC,CASSPRLVAVEYDEQFF
TRBJ1-5,TRBD1,TRBV5-5,.,TGTGCCAGCAGCTTGGATGCAGGGGGCTACCAGCCCCAGCATTTT,CASSLDAGGYQPQHF
TRBJ2-2,.,TRBV5-1,.,TGCGCCAGCAGCTTGGACCGGGGGCCAGGGGCCACCGGGGAGCTGTTTTTT,CASSLDRGPGATGELFF
TRBJ2-1,.,TRBV9,.,TGTGCCAGCAGCACCAGCGGGTCCGAATTGTCCTACAATGAGCAGTTCTTC,CASSTSGSELSYNEQFF
TRBJ1-2,TRBD1,TRBV6-5,.,TGTGCCAGCAGTTACCAGCCGGGACAGGCGTATGGCTACACCTTC,CASSYQPGQAYGYTF
TRBJ2-7,TRBD2,TRBV11-1,few,TGTGCCAGCAGCCTTAGACTAGCGGGAGATTACGAGCAGTACTTC,CASSLRLAGDYEQYF
TRBJ1-2,TRBD1,TRBV30,.,TGTGCCTGGGGTGGACAGGGCTATGGCTACACCTTC,CAWGGQGYGYTF
TRBJ2-1,TRBD2,TRBV5-4,.,TGTGCCAGCAGCCACGGGACTAGCGGGAGAGGGGAGCAGTTCTTC,CASSHGTSGRGEQFF
TRBJ2-1,.,TRBV4-1,.,TGCGCCAGCAGCCACGGCGGGGCTGACAATGAGCAGTTCTTC,CASSHGGADNEQFF
TRBJ2-3,.,TRBV9,.,TGTGCCAGCAGCGTAGGGTCTCGGTGGGGGTTGGGCACAGATACGCAGTATTTT,CASSVGSRWGLGTDTQYF
TRBJ2-2,.,TRBV9,.,TGTGCCAGCAGCGTAGTGGCGATACAACAGGGATTCAACACCGGGGAGCTGTTTTTT,CASSVVAIQQGFNTGELFF
TRBJ2-5,.,TRBV7-7,.,TGTGCTAGCAGCCCCAGGGGCCAGGAGACCCAGTACTTC,CASSPRGQETQYF
TRBJ2-2,.,TRBV20-1,.,TGCAGTGCTAGAGATCAAGAGGAGCTGTTTTTT,CSARDQEELFF
TRBJ2-7,.,TRBV5-6,.,TGTGCCAGCAGGCAGCGAACTTCCACCTACGAGCAGTACTTC,CASRQRTSTYEQYF
TRBJ1-1,.,TRBV14,.,TGTGCCAGCAGCCAGAATGGGAACACTGAAGCTTTCTTT,CASSQNGNTEAFF
TRBJ2-1,TRBD2,TRBV6-5,.,TGTGCCAGCAGTTACTCTAGCGGGGACAATGAGCAGTTCTTC,CASSYSSGDNEQFF
TRBJ1-1,.,TRBV5-5,.,TGTGCCAGCAGCTTTCTCCCGGAGAATGAAGCTTTCTTT,CASSFLPENEAFF
TRBJ2-1,.,TRBV5-1,.,TGCGCCAGCGAAAGATACAATGAGCAGTTCTTC,CASERYNEQFF
TRBJ2-7,.,TRBV7-8,.,TGTGCCAGCAGCTTAGACCATAACAGGGCATCCGAGCAGTACTTC,CASSLDHNRASEQYF
TRBJ2-1,TRBD2,TRBV11-3,once,TGTGCCAGCAGCTCACCGGGAGGGAACAATGAGCAGTTCTTC,CASSSPGGNNEQFF
TRBJ1-4,.,TRBV30,few,TGTGCCTGGAGCAGACAAGGGATGAGCGAAAAACTGTTTTTT,CAWSRQGMSEKLFF
TRBJ1-2,TRBD1,TRBV6-6,.,TGTGCCATCAGTGGTGGGCAGGGGGAAGGCTGCACCTTC,CAISGGQGEGCTF
TRBJ2-7,TRBD2,TRBV6-5,.,TGTGCCAGCACCAAAAGCGGGAGAATCTACGAGCAGTACTTC,CASTKSGRIYEQYF
TRBJ2-3,TRBD2,TRBV28,.,TGTGCCAGCAGTCTAGGACTAGCGGGAGACCTCCTAGAGAGCACAGATACGCAGTATTTT,CASSLGLAGDLLESTDTQYF
TRBJ2-4,TRBD2,TRBV29-1,once,TGCAGCGCTCCAATAGCGGGAAGGAACATTCAGTACTTC,CSAPIAGRNIQYF
TRBJ1-5,.,TRBV11-2,few,TGTGCCAGCAGCTTACGGGGTTATAGCAATCAGCCCCAGCATTTT,CASSLRGYSNQPQHF